Given below is one T cell receptor (beta chain) in context. No antigen is known for it. The data belong to a study of spatial heterogeneity in lung cancer. Whole-study results and caveats: Tumor mutation count correlated with how many alpha and beta TCRs expanded intratumorally.

As for time point: sample taken at primary tumor resection. TCRdb reprocessed the 5' RACE reads via MiXCR and lists one record per CDR3 protein. The profile shows roughly 5,800 distinct CDR3 sequences, 7.5% to 9.5% of them singletons. Trimming pared 4 bases from V and 2 bases from J, leaving 10 bases between. Germline-derived CDR1 and CDR2 are ENHRY and SYGVKD. The CDR3 has 14 residues. Here the sequenced sample was lung tumor tissue, taken at surgery. The J gene is TRBJ2-3, the V gene TRBV10-3; D might be TRBD1 or TRBD2, each matching 6 bases. The receptor's source is a female donor with early-stage non-small cell lung cancer. The CDR3 DNA sequence: TGTGCCATCAGTGCTAGGGGGGACACAGATACGCAGTATTTT. It codes for CAISARGDTDTQYF.